This TCR beta chain is from a study of blood T cell repertoires in COVID-19. Looking at the study overall: Researchers got acute and convalescent COVID-19 samples from the United States, Italy and Spain. The cDNA or gDNA used as material had been derived from T cells, B-cell-depleted T cells, or PBMCs.

The table came from immunoSEQ multiplex PCR; TCRdb's copy has only in-frame clones and leaves some out. The sample lists 250,000 to 350,000 clones, 75% to 90% occurring once. V lost 7 bases and J 4 bases, leaving 16 bases between the germline ends. Germline loops: CDR1 MNHEY, CDR2 SVGAGI. CDR3 length: 14 amino acids. V gene TRBV6-5 combines with J gene TRBJ1-2; D is unclear. The sequence was obtained from an older woman with acute or convalescent COVID-19. Sequenced input: peripheral blood. CDR3 region: CASTQNPPIYGYTF. CDR3 DNA: TGTGCCAGCACGCAGAACCCCCCGATCTATGGCTACACCTTC.